This TCR beta chain was sequenced for a study of shared clonotypes between healthy human individuals. Study as a whole: CD8 memory received one plate per donor, CD8 naive two, CD4 memory three and CD4 naive three. General study findings and limits: When naive CD4 clonotypes were compared across a few donors, around 5% were shared.

This clone was counted between two and nine times. Its antigen is unidentified. Authors' processing steps: Owing to the provision of junction-only sequences devoid of quality scores by immunoSEQ, filtering differed. Assay: immunoSEQ multiplex PCR; the TCRdb copy retains only in-frame clones and omits some. V, J and clone size are those of that table, while D and trimming were read from the DNA. The sample has roughly 1,000,000 clones, around 78% seen once; the top ten hold 0.6% to 0.75%. The source material was memory CD4+ T cells from PBMCs. Specified subset: CD45RA-negative fraction. The receptor comes from a man aged 18 to 29 in good health. Some clones in this sample may be carry-over from other donors' samples.

The CDR3 loop reads CASSVRQGYTEAFF. CDR3 DNA sequence: TGTGCCAGCAGTGTACGACAGGGATACACTGAAGCTTTCTTT. The J gene is TRBJ1-1, the V gene TRBV6-1; 7 positions agree with TRBD1. This CDR3 spans 14 amino acids. The ends lost 4 bases at V and 3 bases at J; junction bases unmatched: 5. Per germline, CDR1 MNHNS and CDR2 SASEGT.